These 23 T cell receptor beta chains were sequenced from one sample in a study of PD-1 blockade in classical Hodgkin lymphoma. All patients experienced relapse after autologous stem cell transplantation, and brentuximab vedotin exposure was variable. The data were produced by immunoSEQ multiplex PCR, yet TCRdb's version contains in-frame clones alone and is incomplete. Of some 96,000 clones listed, around four fifths are singletons. The specimen was peripheral blood mononuclear cells (PBMCs), collected at baseline. These receptors all stem from a human donor with classical Hodgkin lymphoma.

This clone was picked up a small number of times. Other DNA variants within this sample encode the same CDR3. V is TRBV4-1 and J is TRBJ2-3; D gene ambiguous. Germline values: CDR1 MGHRA, CDR2 YSYEKL. V was cut by 0 bases and J by 5 bases, with 6 bases left in between. This CDR3 comprises 13 residues. The CDR3 DNA follows: TGCGCCAGCAGCCAAGAATGGGAAGATACGCAGTATTTT. As protein: CASSQEWEDTQYF.

This clone was observed a single time. Other DNA sequences in the same sample also yield this CDR3. The rearrangement joins TRBV5-1 to TRBJ1-1; possibly TRBD1 for D (6 bases). This CDR3 comprises 14 residues. Germline V gene data show CDR1 as SGHRS and CDR2 as YFSETQ. V lost 2 bases and J 1 base, leaving 9 bases between the germline ends. CDR3 DNA: TGCGCCAGCAGCTTACAGGGACAGAACACTGAAGCTTTCTTT. It translates to CASSLQGQNTEAFF.

The rearrangement joins TRBV10-3 to TRBJ1-3; D unresolved. Germline V gives CDR1 ENHRY, CDR2 SYGVKD. This CDR3 spans 15 amino acids. V was clipped by 2 bases and J by 0 bases, with 8 bases between them. DNA of the CDR3: TGTGCCATCAGTGAGAGGGTTACCTCTGGAAACACCATATATTTT. Translating it yields CAISERVTSGNTIYF.

The chain combines TRBV5-1 with TRBJ1-1; D gene ambiguous. CDR3 length: 14 residues. Trimming shortened V by 5 bases and J by 1 base, and 12 bases separated the two germline ends. The germline V gene encodes CDR1 SGHRS and CDR2 YFSETQ. In nucleotides, the CDR3 is TGCGCCAGCAGAGAACAGCCAGAGAACACTGAAGCTTTCTTT. Encoded protein: CASREQPENTEAFF.

The chain employs TRBV19 and TRBJ2-1; 9 bases agree with TRBD2. This CDR3 region has 15 residues. V lost 5 bases and J lost 4; bases outside the gene matches: 6. Germline assignment: CDR1 LNHDA and CDR2 SQIVND (reference sequence). The CDR3 coding sequence is TGTGCCAGTAGTGGTGGACTAGCGCTTTACAATGAGCAGTTCTTC. It codes for CASSGGLALYNEQFF.

The chain has TRBV5-1 and TRBJ2-7; D is unresolved. With 0 bases removed from V and 4 bases from J, the gap between germline ends came to 11 bases. The V gene's germline CDR1 is SGHRS and CDR2 YFSETQ. This CDR3 has 14 amino acids. CDR3 amino acids: CASSLGPLGYEQYF. CDR3 nucleotide sequence: TGCGCCAGCAGCTTGGGGCCCTTAGGGTACGAGCAGTACTTC.

CDR3 sequence reads: CASSRFNLMLAAQETQYF. Here the CDR3 DNA reads TGTGCCAGCAGCCGGTTCAACCTTATGCTAGCGGCGCAAGAGACCCAGTACTTC. V is TRBV2 and J is TRBJ2-5; TRBD2 agrees at 7 bases. The CDR3 extends over 18 amino acids. Unmatched junction bases numbered 18, after V lost 6 bases and J lost 2 bases. Germline CDR1 SNHLY, CDR2 FYNNEI.

The chain employs TRBV10-1 and TRBJ1-1; TRBD1 matches 11 bases. V shed 5 bases and J 7 bases; nucleotides not matched to a gene: 6. CDR1 and CDR2 (germline): WNHNN, SYGVQD (reference sequence). The CDR3 extends over 14 amino acids. The CDR3 nucleotides are TGCGCCAGCAGTCCCCTCGGGACAGGGGGTGAAGCTTTCTTT. Protein product: CASSPLGTGGEAFF.

The V and J genes are TRBV5-1 and TRBJ2-3; 12 nucleotides agree with TRBD2. V gave up 4 bases and J gave up 5 bases; unmatched junction bases: 11. The germline V gene encodes CDR1 SGHRS and CDR2 YFSETQ. The CDR3 runs to 17 residues. CDR3 sequence reads: CASSLGLAGRRQDTQYF. The CDR3 DNA follows: TGCGCCAGCAGCCTAGGACTAGCGGGAAGGCGGCAAGATACGCAGTATTTT.

This clone was seen a handful of times. V is TRBV5-4 and J is TRBJ2-5, with D possibly TRBD2 on 6 matching bases. The CDR3 has 15 amino acids. The germline V gene encodes CDR1 SGHNT and CDR2 YYREEE (reference sequence). V was cut by 4 bases and J by 5 bases, with 18 bases left in between. Written as DNA, the CDR3 is TGTGCCAGCAGCCTGGCCGGCGGGACGGGGGAGACCCAGTACTTC. It yields the protein CASSLAGGTGETQYF.

V usage is TRBV30 and J usage is TRBJ2-3; 10 bases agree with TRBD2. The CDR3 extends over 14 amino acids. Germline CDR1 is GTSNPN and CDR2 is SVGIG (reference sequence). The V and J ends lost 2 bases and 2 bases, in that order; junction bases with no gene match: 1. CDR3 amino acids: CAWSLAGVTDTQYF. The DNA for the CDR3 is TGTGCCTGGAGTCTAGCGGGAGTCACAGATACGCAGTATTTT.

The chain employs TRBV28 and TRBJ1-2, with D unresolved. V shed 5 bases and J shed 6 bases, with 16 bases lying between them. Germline values: CDR1 MDHEN, CDR2 SYDVKM. This CDR3 has 14 residues. The CDR3 loop is CASSVPDRWDGYTF. CDR3 DNA: TGTGCCAGCAGTGTCCCCGATAGGTGGGATGGCTACACCTTC.

The chain employs TRBV15 and TRBJ1-3; TRBD1 agrees at 11 bases. Trimming at V came to 3 bases and at J to 6 bases, leaving 10 bases not matched to a gene. CDR1 LNHNV and CDR2 YYDKDF come from the germline V gene (reference sequence). The CDR3 is 17 residues long. The CDR3 spells CATSRAPRTGGINTIYF. CDR3 DNA: TGTGCCACCAGCAGGGCCCCACGGACAGGGGGCATAAACACCATATATTTT. The variable domain in full, with the rest retrieved from reference TRBV15 and TRBJ1-3, is DAMVIQNPRYQVTQFGKPVTLSCSQTLNHNVMYWYQQKSSQAPKLLFHYYDKDFNNEADTPDNFQSRRPNTSFCFLDIRSPGLGDTAMYLCATSRAPRTGGINTIYFGEGSWLTVV.

This clone was counted between two and nine times. The chain joins TRBV28 to TRBJ1-2; TRBD1 is a possible D gene (5 bases). Trimming cost V 7 bases and J 0 bases, with 9 bases left between them. Germline CDR1 and CDR2: MDHEN and SYDVKM. The CDR3 contains 13 residues. CDR3 sequence: CASNGGSNYGYTF. DNA of the CDR3: TGTGCCAGCAATGGGGGTTCTAACTATGGCTACACCTTC.

The J gene is TRBJ2-7, the V gene TRBV7-6, with TRBD2 identical over 13 bases. J was trimmed by 3 bases and V by 5 bases; bases with no gene match: 4. The CDR3 totals 15 residues. Germline V CDR1 and CDR2: SGHVS, FNYEAQ. This chain's CDR3 is CASSDRLAGGYEQYF. The CDR3 nucleotides are TGTGCCAGCAGCGACCGACTAGCGGGAGGCTACGAGCAGTACTTC.

The chain employs TRBV7-8 and TRBJ1-2; 11 bases are shared with TRBD1. CDR1 and CDR2 from the germline V gene are SGHVS and FQNEAQ. After removal of 1 base from V and 7 bases from J, the junction contained 17 bases not matched to a gene. There are 19 residues in the CDR3. The CDR3 nucleotides read TGTGCCAGCAGCTTAGTTGTTGGTGGTGCGGGACAGGGGGAAGGTGGCTACACCTTC. Its protein product is CASSLVVGGAGQGEGGYTF.

This clone was seen more than once but under ten times. The chain combines TRBV29-1 with TRBJ1-2; D is perhaps TRBD1 (5 bases). V was clipped by 6 bases and J by 4 bases, with 15 bases between them. CDR3 length equals 13 residues. Germline CDR1 and CDR2: SQVTM and ANQGSEA. CDR3 in DNA: TGCAGCGTAGGAGAGGGACTTACCTATGGCTACACCTTC. It specifies CSVGEGLTYGYTF.

The chain recombines TRBV18 with TRBJ1-1, with D uncertain. V dropped 6 bases and J dropped 3 bases, with 11 bases sitting between them. This CDR3 region has 13 residues. The germline CDR1 and CDR2 sequences are KGHSH and LQKENI. The CDR3 is CASSGNWDTEAFF. CDR3 coding DNA: TGTGCCAGCTCCGGTAATTGGGACACTGAAGCTTTCTTT.

The rearrangement links TRBV15 to TRBJ2-7; the match to TRBD2 covers 7 bases. J gave up 3 bases and V 0 bases, and 2 bases lay outside the gene matches. This CDR3 is 14 amino acids long. The germline V gene has CDR1 LNHNV and CDR2 YYDKDF (reference sequence). The CDR3 DNA reads as TGTGCCACCAGCAGAGATCGGGAGGTCTACGAGCAGTACTTC. Translation gives CATSRDREVYEQYF.

This chain connects TRBV7-2 to TRBJ2-4; the D is unclear. Trimming shortened V by 0 bases and J by 5 bases, and 14 bases separated the two germline ends. This CDR3 region has 16 residues. Looked up from germline, CDR1 is SGHTA and CDR2 is FQGNSA. CDR3 nucleotide sequence: TGTGCCAGCAGCTTAGCGGCGCGGCAGGCTCAAAACATTCAGTACTTC. Its protein product is CASSLAARQAQNIQYF.

The rearrangement links TRBV7-2 to TRBJ2-2, with TRBD1 identical over 7 bases. CDR3 length: 18 amino acids. In germline, CDR1 is SGHTA, CDR2 FQGNSA. Trimming at V came to 2 bases and at J to 0 bases, leaving 9 bases not matched to a gene. The chain's CDR3 is CASSLQHTGATNTGELFF. As DNA, the CDR3 is TGTGCCAGCAGCTTACAGCACACAGGGGCGACGAACACCGGGGAGCTGTTTTTT. The full variable domain, its missing parts supplied by reference TRBV7-2 and TRBJ2-2, is GAGVSQSPSNKVTEKGKDVELRCDPISGHTALYWYRQSLGQGLEFLIYFQGNSAPDKSGLPSDRFSAERTGGSVSTLTIQRTQQEDSAVYLCASSLQHTGATNTGELFFGEGSRLTVL.

The J gene is TRBJ2-4, the V gene TRBV6-5, with no clear D. The CDR3 spans 13 residues. The V gene's germline CDR1 is MNHEY and CDR2 SVGAGI. Trimming stripped 4 bases from V and 4 bases from J, with 8 bases between. The CDR3 nucleotides read TGTGCCAGCAGTTCTCAGGTTAAAAACATTCAGTACTTC. Its translation: CASSSQVKNIQYF.

The chain has TRBV9 and TRBJ2-2, with TRBD2 matching 8 bases. There are 16 residues in the CDR3. V gave up 3 bases and J gave up 5 bases; unmatched junction bases: 9. From germline, CDR1 is SGDLS and CDR2 YYNGEE. The CDR3 reads CASSGTSLMWTGELFF. DNA of the CDR3: TGTGCCAGCAGCGGGACTAGCTTGATGTGGACCGGGGAGCTGTTTTTT.